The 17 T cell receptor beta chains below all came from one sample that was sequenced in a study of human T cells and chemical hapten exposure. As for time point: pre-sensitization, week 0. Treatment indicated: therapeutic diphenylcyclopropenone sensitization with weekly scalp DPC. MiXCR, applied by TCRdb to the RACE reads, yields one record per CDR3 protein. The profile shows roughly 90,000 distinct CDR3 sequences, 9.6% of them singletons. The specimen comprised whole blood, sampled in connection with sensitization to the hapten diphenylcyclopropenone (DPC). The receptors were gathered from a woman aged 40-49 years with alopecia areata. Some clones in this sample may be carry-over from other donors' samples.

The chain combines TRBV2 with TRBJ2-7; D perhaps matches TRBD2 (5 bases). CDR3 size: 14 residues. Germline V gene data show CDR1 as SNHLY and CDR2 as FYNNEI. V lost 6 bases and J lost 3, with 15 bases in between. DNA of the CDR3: TGTGCCAGCAGAGCCACAAGCGGATACTACGAGCAGTACTTC. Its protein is CASRATSGYYEQYF.

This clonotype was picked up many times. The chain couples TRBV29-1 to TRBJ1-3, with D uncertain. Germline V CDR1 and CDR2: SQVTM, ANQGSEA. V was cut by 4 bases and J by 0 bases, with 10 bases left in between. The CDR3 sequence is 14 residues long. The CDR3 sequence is CSVAFGTSGNTIYF. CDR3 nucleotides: TGCAGCGTTGCTTTCGGCACCTCTGGAAACACCATATATTTT.

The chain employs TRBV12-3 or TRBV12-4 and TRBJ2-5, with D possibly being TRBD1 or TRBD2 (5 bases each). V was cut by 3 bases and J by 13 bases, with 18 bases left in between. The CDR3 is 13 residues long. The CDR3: CASSLGVVIPRYF. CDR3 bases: TGTGCCAGCAGTTTGGGGGTGGTCATACCCCGGTACTTC.

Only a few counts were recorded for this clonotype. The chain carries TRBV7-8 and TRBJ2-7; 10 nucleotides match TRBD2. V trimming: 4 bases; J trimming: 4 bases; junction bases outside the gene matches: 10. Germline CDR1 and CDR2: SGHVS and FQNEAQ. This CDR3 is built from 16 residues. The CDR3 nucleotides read TGTGCCAGCAGCTCACTCGAGCGGGGGGGTACATACGAGCAGTACTTC. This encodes CASSSLERGGTYEQYF.

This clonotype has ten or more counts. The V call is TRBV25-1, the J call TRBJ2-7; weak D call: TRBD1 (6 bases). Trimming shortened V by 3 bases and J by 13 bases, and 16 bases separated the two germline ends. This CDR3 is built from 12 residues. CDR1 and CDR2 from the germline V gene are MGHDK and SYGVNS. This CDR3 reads CASSDQGTALYF. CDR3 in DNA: TGTGCCAGCAGTGACCAGGGGACGGCCCTTTACTTC.

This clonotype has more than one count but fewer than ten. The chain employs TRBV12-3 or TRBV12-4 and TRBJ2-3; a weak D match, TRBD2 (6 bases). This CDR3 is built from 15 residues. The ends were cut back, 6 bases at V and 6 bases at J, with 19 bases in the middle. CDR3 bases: TGTGCCAGCAGCCCTGGAGGGACCTACACGGATACGCAGTATTTT. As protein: CASSPGGTYTDTQYF.

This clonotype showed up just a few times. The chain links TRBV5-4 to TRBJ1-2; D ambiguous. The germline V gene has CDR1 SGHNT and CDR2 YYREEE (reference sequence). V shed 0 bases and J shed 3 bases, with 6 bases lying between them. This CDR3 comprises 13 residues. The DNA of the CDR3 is TGTGCCAGCAGCTTGGCGGGAGACTATGGCTACACCTTC. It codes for CASSLAGDYGYTF.

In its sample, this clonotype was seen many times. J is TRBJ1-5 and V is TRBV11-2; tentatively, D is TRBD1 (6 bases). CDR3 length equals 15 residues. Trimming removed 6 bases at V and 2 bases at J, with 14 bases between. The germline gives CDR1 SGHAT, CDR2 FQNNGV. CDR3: CASSPMGGGNQPQHF. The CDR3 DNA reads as TGTGCCAGCAGTCCCATGGGGGGCGGCAATCAGCCCCAGCATTTT.

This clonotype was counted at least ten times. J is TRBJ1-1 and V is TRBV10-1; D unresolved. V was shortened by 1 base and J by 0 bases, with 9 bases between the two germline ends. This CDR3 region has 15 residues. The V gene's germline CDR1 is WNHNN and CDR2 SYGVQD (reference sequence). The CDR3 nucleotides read TGCGCCAGCAGTGAGTGGGCAGGAATGAACACTGAAGCTTTCTTT. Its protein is CASSEWAGMNTEAFF.

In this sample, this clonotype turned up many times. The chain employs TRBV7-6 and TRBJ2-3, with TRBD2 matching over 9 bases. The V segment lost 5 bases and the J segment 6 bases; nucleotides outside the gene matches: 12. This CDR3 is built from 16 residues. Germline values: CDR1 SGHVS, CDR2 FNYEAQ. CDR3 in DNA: TGTGCCAGCAGCCCACTCAGCGGGGGGTTCGGGGATACGCAGTATTTT. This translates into CASSPLSGGFGDTQYF.

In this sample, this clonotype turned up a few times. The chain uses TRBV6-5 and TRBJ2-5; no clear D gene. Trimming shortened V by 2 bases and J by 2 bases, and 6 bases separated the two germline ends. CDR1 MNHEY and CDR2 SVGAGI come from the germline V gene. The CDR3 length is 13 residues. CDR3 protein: CASSYGAQETQYF. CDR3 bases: TGTGCCAGCAGTTACGGAGCGCAAGAGACCCAGTACTTC.

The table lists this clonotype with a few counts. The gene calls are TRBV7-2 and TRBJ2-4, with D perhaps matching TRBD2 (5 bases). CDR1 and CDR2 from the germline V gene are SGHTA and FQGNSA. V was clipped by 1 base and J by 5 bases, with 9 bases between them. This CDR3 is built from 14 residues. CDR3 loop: CASSLGGVQNIQYF. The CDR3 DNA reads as TGTGCCAGCAGCTTAGGGGGAGTCCAAAACATTCAGTACTTC.

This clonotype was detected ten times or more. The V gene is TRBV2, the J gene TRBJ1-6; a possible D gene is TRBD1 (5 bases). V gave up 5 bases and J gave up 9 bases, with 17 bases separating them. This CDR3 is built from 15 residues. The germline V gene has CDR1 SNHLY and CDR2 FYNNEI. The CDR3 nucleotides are TGTGCCAGCAGTACTAACAGGCATCTTGGTTCACCCCTCCACTTT. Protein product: CASSTNRHLGSPLHF.

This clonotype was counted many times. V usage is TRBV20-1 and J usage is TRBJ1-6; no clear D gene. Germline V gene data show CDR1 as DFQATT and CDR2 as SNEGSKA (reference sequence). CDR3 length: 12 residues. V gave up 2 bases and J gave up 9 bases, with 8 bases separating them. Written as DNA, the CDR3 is TGCAGTGCTAGAACCATCGGTTCACCCCTCCACTTT. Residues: CSARTIGSPLHF.

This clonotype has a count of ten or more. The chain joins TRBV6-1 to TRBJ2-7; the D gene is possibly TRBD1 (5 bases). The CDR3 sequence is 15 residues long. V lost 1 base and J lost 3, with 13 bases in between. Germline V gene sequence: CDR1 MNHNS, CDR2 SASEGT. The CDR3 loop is CASSEGPSGHYEQYF. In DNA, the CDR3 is TGTGCCAGCAGTGAAGGTCCGTCAGGGCACTACGAGCAGTACTTC.

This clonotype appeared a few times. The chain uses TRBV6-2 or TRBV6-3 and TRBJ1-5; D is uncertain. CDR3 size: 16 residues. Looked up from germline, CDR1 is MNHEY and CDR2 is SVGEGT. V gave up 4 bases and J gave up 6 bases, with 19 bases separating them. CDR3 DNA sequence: TGTGCCAGCAGTTCATTAACGTGGACGTCGGCTCAGCCCCAGCATTTT. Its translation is CASSSLTWTSAQPQHF.

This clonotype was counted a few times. CDR3 in amino acids: CASSRLEGTGTDTQYF. The CDR3 coding sequence is TGTGCCAGCAGCCGGTTGGAGGGTACGGGCACAGATACGCAGTATTTT. This chain connects TRBV3-1 to TRBJ2-3, with D perhaps TRBD2 (6 bases). V lost 4 bases, J lost 1 base, and 15 bases lay in between. This CDR3 has 16 residues. Germline CDR1 LGHDT, CDR2 YNNKEL (reference sequence).